Presented here are 18 T cell receptor beta chains from one specimen sequenced in a study of T-cell reconstitution after alpha-beta-depleted transplantation in children. Unique molecular identifiers were used to barcode this TCRbeta library. Using its own MiXCR run on the PCR reads, TCRdb lists one record per CDR3 protein. The sample lists about a million distinct CDR3 sequences; 25% to 30% were seen once. This sample comprised PBMCs, mostly from graft donor cells, obtained 360 days after TCRalphabeta/CD19-depleted stem cell transplant. The receptors here all came from a boy in the first two years of life who had a stem cell transplant for SCID, so the T cells may come from the graft donor.

This sequence joins TRBV6-2 or TRBV6-3 and TRBJ2-3, with D perhaps TRBD2 (5 bases). Germline V gene data show CDR1 as MNHEY and CDR2 as SVGEGT. The CDR3 loop spans 15 amino acids. V lost 5 bases, J lost 5 bases, and 17 bases lay in between. The CDR3 reads CASSPGLTRGDTQYF. CDR3 in DNA: TGTGCCAGCAGTCCCGGACTCACCAGAGGAGATACGCAGTATTTT.

This clonotype was found many times. The chain combines TRBV20-1 with TRBJ2-5; D ambiguous. Germline V gene data show CDR1 as DFQATT and CDR2 as SNEGSKA (reference sequence). The CDR3 totals 12 residues. V was cut by 3 bases and J by 2 bases, with 7 bases left in between. The CDR3 region has the DNA TGCAGTGCTAGTGGCACACAAGAGACCCAGTACTTC. It encodes CSASGTQETQYF.

This clonotype was seen a few times. The chain employs TRBV27 and TRBJ2-7; 9 bases match TRBD2. V lost 11 bases to trimming and J lost 0 bases; unmatched junction nucleotides: 5. The CDR3 runs to 13 residues. CDR1 and CDR2 from the germline V gene are MNHEY and SMNVEV (reference sequence). The CDR3 coding sequence is TGTGCCGCGGGGGGGCCCAGCTCCTACGAGCAGTACTTC. Translation gives CAAGGPSSYEQYF.

This clonotype was observed many times. CDR3 DNA sequence: TGTGCCAGCAGGGGCGGGACTGTCTACAATGAGCAGTTCTTC. It is translated as CASRGGTVYNEQFF. V usage is TRBV7-2 and J usage is TRBJ2-1; a weak D match, TRBD2 (6 bases). The V and J ends lost 6 bases and 3 bases respectively, with 12 bases between them. Germline loops: CDR1 SGHTA, CDR2 FQGNSA. The CDR3 has 14 residues.

This clonotype was found a few times. The CDR3 spells CASSPGLAPDPVGTQYF. DNA of the CDR3: TGCGCCAGCAGCCCCGGACTAGCGCCTGACCCTGTCGGGACCCAGTACTTC. The chain uses TRBV5-1 and TRBJ2-5, with 9 bases identical to TRBD2. V lost 4 bases, J lost 7 bases, and 17 bases stayed unmatched. Germline V gives CDR1 SGHRS, CDR2 YFSETQ. The CDR3 runs 17 residues.

V gene TRBV5-1 combines with J gene TRBJ1-5; D ambiguous. V gave up 0 bases and J gave up 0 bases, with 10 bases separating them. This CDR3 spans 16 amino acids. Germline CDR1 and CDR2: SGHRS and YFSETQ. The CDR3 sequence is CASSLEGLHSNQPQHF. The CDR3 region has the DNA TGCGCCAGCAGCTTGGAGGGTTTGCATAGCAATCAGCCCCAGCATTTT. Full variable domain (outside the CDR3, taken from reference TRBV5-1 and TRBJ1-5): KAGVTQTPRYLIKTRGQQVTLSCSPISGHRSVSWYQQTPGQGLQFLFEYFSETQRNKGNFPGRFSGRQFSNSRSEMNVSTLELGDSALYLCASSLEGLHSNQPQHFGDGTRLSIL.

This chain joins TRBV28 and TRBJ2-7, with D unclear. CDR1 and CDR2 from the germline V gene are MDHEN and SYDVKM. V was pared by 8 bases and J by 3 bases, with 8 bases between. This CDR3 is 11 amino acids long. CDR3 coding DNA: TGTGCCAGCGGTGGCCTCTACGAGCAGTACTTC. Its translation is CASGGLYEQYF.

J is TRBJ2-1 and V is TRBV7-2; TRBD1 or TRBD2 may be the D gene (6 bases each). This CDR3 has 15 residues. V was pared by 8 bases and J by 10 bases, with 24 bases between. Germline CDR1 is SGHTA and CDR2 is FQGNSA. CDR3 nucleotides: TGTGCCAGCGGCTCCCGGGGGCCCCCTCTAGAGGAGCAGTTCTTC. It codes for CASGSRGPPLEEQFF. The full variable domain, in which reference TRBV7-2 and TRBJ2-1 provide the parts outside the CDR3, is GAGVSQSPSNKVTEKGKDVELRCDPISGHTALYWYRQSLGQGLEFLIYFQGNSAPDKSGLPSDRFSAERTGGSVSTLTIQRTQQEDSAVYLCASGSRGPPLEEQFFGPGTRLTVL.

This chain joins TRBV4-1 and TRBJ1-5; D remains unclear. The CDR3 length is 14 residues. V lost 3 bases, J lost 6 bases, and 12 bases lay in between. The germline V gene encodes CDR1 MGHRA and CDR2 YSYEKL. The CDR3 coding sequence is TGCGCCAGCAGCCAGGGGAACGTCGGTCAGCCCCAGCATTTT. Protein: CASSQGNVGQPQHF.

The rearrangement uses TRBV7-9 and TRBJ2-5; 11 nucleotides agree with TRBD2. Per germline, CDR1 SEHNR and CDR2 FQNEAQ (reference sequence). The V and J ends lost 10 bases and 5 bases, in that order; junction bases with no gene match: 18. This CDR3 has 17 residues. In nucleotides, the CDR3 is TGTGCCACCGCTCCTAAATCGCTAGCGGGGGGAGAGGAGACCCAGTACTTC. Translated: CATAPKSLAGGEETQYF. The complete variable domain, with remaining parts taken from reference TRBV7-9 and TRBJ2-5, reads DTGVSQNPRHKITKRGQNVTFRCDPISEHNRLYWYRQTLGQGPEFLTYFQNEAQLEKSRLLSDRFSAERPKGSFSTLEIQRTEQGDSAMYLCATAPKSLAGGEETQYFGPGTRLLVL.

The V call is TRBV5-6, the J call TRBJ2-7; the match to TRBD1 covers 7 bases. CDR3 length: 15 residues. Trimming took 0 bases from V and 0 from J; bases not matched to a gene: 3. The germline CDR1 and CDR2 sequences are SGHDT and YYEEEE. The CDR3 DNA reads as TGTGCCAGCAGCTTGGTGGACAGGAGCTCCTACGAGCAGTACTTC. Translation gives CASSLVDRSSYEQYF.

This chain uses TRBV6-1 with TRBJ2-5, with D possibly being TRBD2 (6 bases). This CDR3 has 14 amino acids. The V and J ends lost 6 bases and 9 bases respectively, with 20 bases between them. Germline values: CDR1 MNHNS, CDR2 SASEGT. The CDR3 DNA reads as TGTGCCAGCAGCCGGTGGAAAACAGGCGGGGCCCAGTACTTC. Its translation is CASSRWKTGGAQYF.

This clonotype was detected a few times. The chain uses TRBV4-2 and TRBJ1-2; D gene uncertain. CDR1 is LGHNA, CDR2 YNFKEQ, per germline. V was shortened by 0 bases and J by 4 bases, with 9 bases between the two germline ends. This CDR3 has 14 amino acids. The CDR3 DNA reads TGTGCCAGCAGCCAAGAGTCCGGGATCTATGGCTACACCTTC. Translation: CASSQESGIYGYTF.

The chain is built from TRBV5-1 and TRBJ2-7, with TRBD2 matching 8 bases. V trimming: 0 bases; J trimming: 3 bases; junction bases outside the gene matches: 11. This CDR3 spans 17 amino acids. The germline V gene has CDR1 SGHRS and CDR2 YFSETQ. The CDR3 here is CASSLGGLVRGRYEQYF. CDR3 bases: TGCGCCAGCAGCTTGGGGGGACTAGTACGGGGCCGCTACGAGCAGTACTTC.

V gene TRBV5-1 combines with J gene TRBJ2-1; perhaps TRBD1 as D (5 bases). CDR1 is SGHRS and CDR2 is YFSETQ in the germline V gene. The CDR3 totals 18 residues. V lost 2 bases, J lost 1 base, and 19 bases lay in between. The CDR3 is CASSFSGHPGYSYNEQFF. The CDR3 DNA reads as TGCGCCAGCAGCTTCTCCGGCCACCCAGGGTATTCCTACAATGAGCAGTTCTTC.

The table lists this clonotype with a few counts. The CDR3 is CASSLAPRGRSSYNEQFF. The CDR3 nucleotides read TGTGCCAGCAGCTTAGCGCCTAGAGGTCGTAGCTCCTACAATGAGCAGTTCTTC. The chain uses TRBV7-6 and TRBJ2-1; no definite D call. Deletions cut 0 bases from V and 0 bases from J, with 15 bases between. Germline V gene data show CDR1 as SGHVS and CDR2 as FNYEAQ. The CDR3 loop spans 18 amino acids.

This chain connects TRBV20-1 to TRBJ1-1, with no clear D. The V and J ends lost 4 bases and 4 bases respectively, with 10 bases between them. Looked up from germline, CDR1 is DFQATT and CDR2 is SNEGSKA (reference sequence). The CDR3 extends over 12 amino acids. CDR3 sequence: CSAMTVGTEAFF. The CDR3 DNA follows: TGCAGTGCTATGACGGTGGGCACTGAAGCTTTCTTT.

J is TRBJ2-2 and V is TRBV29-1; D ambiguous. This CDR3 region has 13 residues. The germline V gene encodes CDR1 SQVTM and CDR2 ANQGSEA. V lost 6 bases and J lost 0, with 8 bases in between. The CDR3 region is CSVTTSNTGELFF. The CDR3 DNA reads as TGCAGCGTAACAACCTCGAACACCGGGGAGCTGTTTTTT.